This T cell receptor (beta chain) was profiled in a study of blood T cell repertoires in COVID-19. The V end was cut by 4 bases, the J end by 2 bases, with 11 bases between. Germline V gene data show CDR1 as MGHDK and CDR2 as SYGVNS. This CDR3 is 14 amino acids long. Clones were read by immunoSEQ multiplex PCR, and TCRdb kept only the in-frame ones, dropping some. Of hundreds of thousands of clones in the sample, approximately 83% were seen once. The chain employs TRBV25-1 and TRBJ2-5; D might be TRBD2 (6 bases). The origin of this receptor is a woman aged 40 to 50 with acute COVID-19. Sequences were obtained from PBMCs or T cells enriched from blood (not recorded which). The chain's CDR3 is CASSVLASQETQYF. As DNA, the CDR3 is TGTGCCAGCAGTGTGCTAGCGAGTCAAGAGACCCAGTACTTC.